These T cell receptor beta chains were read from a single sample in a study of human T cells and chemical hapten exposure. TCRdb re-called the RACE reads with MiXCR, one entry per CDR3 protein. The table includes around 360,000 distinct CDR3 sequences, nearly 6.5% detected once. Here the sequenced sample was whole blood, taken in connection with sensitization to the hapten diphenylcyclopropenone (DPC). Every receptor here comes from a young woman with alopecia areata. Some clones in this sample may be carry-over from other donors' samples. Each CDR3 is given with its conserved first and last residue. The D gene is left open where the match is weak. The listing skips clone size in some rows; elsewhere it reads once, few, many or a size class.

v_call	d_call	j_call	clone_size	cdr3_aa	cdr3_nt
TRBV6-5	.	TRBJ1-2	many	CASSYSWQNGYTF	TGTGCCAGCAGTTACTCGTGGCAGAATGGCTACACCTTC
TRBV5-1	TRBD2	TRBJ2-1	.	CASSFPSGGDNEQFF	TGCGCCAGCAGCTTCCCTAGCGGGGGGGACAATGAGCAGTTCTTC
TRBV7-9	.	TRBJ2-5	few	CASSPTLKETQYF	TGTGCCAGCAGTCCTACCCTGAAAGAGACCCAGTACTTC
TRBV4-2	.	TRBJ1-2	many	CASSQTQGEGNYGYTF	TGTGCCAGCAGCCAAACCCAGGGCGAGGGGAACTATGGCTACACCTTC
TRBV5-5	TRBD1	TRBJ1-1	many	CASSRGTGVNTEAFF	TGTGCCAGCAGCAGGGGGACAGGAGTGAACACTGAAGCTTTCTTT
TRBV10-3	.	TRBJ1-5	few	CAIRRQELSNQPQHF	TGTGCCATCAGACGACAGGAGCTTAGCAATCAGCCCCAGCATTTT
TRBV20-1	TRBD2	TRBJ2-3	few	CSARALAKADTQYF	TGCAGTGCTAGAGCACTAGCGAAGGCAGATACGCAGTATTTT
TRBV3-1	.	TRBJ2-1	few	CASSPAQGPYNEQFF	TGTGCCAGCAGTCCGGCGCAGGGACCCTACAATGAGCAGTTCTTC
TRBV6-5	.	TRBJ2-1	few	CASSYWGNEQFF	TGTGCCAGCAGTTACTGGGGTAATGAGCAGTTCTTC
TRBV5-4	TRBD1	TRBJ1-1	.	CASSLNRGVTEAFF	TGTGCCAGCAGCCTCAACAGGGGCGTCACTGAAGCTTTCTTT
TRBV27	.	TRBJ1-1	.	CASSLTTYTEAFF	TGTGCCAGCAGTTTAACCACATACACTGAAGCTTTCTTT
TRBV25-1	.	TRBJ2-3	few	CASRSGYHQRGLTDTQYF	TGTGCCAGCAGGTCCGGCTACCACCAAAGAGGTCTTACAGATACGCAGTATTTT
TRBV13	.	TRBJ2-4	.	CASSDLANIQYF	TGTGCCAGCAGCGATTTGGCAAACATTCAGTACTTC
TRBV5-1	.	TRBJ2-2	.	CASSGPGTGELFF	TGCGCCAGCAGTGGCCCAGGAACCGGGGAGCTGTTTTTT
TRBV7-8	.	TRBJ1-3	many	CASSPQGIPNTIYF	TGTGCCAGCAGCCCTCAGGGGATACCAAACACCATATATTTT
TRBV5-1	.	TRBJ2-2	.	CASSLGDRANTGELFF	TGCGCCAGCAGCTTGGGTGACAGAGCGAACACCGGGGAGCTGTTTTTT
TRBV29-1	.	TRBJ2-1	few	CSVERSWGKPYNEQFF	TGCAGCGTTGAAAGGAGTTGGGGGAAACCCTACAATGAGCAGTTCTTC
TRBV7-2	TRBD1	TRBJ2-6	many	CASSRQGALGANVLTF	TGTGCCAGCAGCCGACAGGGGGCGCTTGGGGCCAACGTCCTGACTTTC
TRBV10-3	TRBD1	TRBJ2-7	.	CAISGVQGAQEQYF	TGTGCCATCAGTGGAGTACAGGGGGCGCAGGAGCAGTACTTC
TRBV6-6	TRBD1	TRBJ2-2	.	CASSLGQALLGELFF	TGTGCCAGCAGCCTGGGACAGGCCCTCCTCGGGGAGCTGTTTTTT
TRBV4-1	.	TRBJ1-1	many	CASSQVADPNTEAFF	TGCGCCAGCAGCCAAGTCGCGGACCCGAACACTGAAGCTTTCTTT
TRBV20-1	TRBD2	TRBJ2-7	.	CSADTLAGGTEQYF	TGCAGTGCTGATACGCTAGCGGGTGGTACTGAGCAGTACTTC
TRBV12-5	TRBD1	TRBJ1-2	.	CASGLPVGQGNYGYTF	TGTGCTAGTGGTTTGCCGGTAGGACAGGGGAACTATGGCTACACCTTC
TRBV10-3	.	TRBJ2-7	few	CAISSTLPYEQYF	TGTGCCATCAGTTCGACCCTCCCCTACGAGCAGTACTTC